This T cell receptor (beta chain) was retrieved from a study of control samples from healthy donors and cancer patients. Profiling relied on immunoSEQ multiplex PCR, and the TCRdb table lists in-frame clones only, not all of them. The sample lists roughly 94,000 clones, 70% to 85% seen once, with 30% to 40% in the top ten. Trimming pared 0 bases from V and 4 bases from J, leaving 6 bases between. Germline values: CDR1 MNHNY, CDR2 SVGAGI (reference sequence). The CDR3 covers 13 residues. The sequenced sample was PBMCs. This chain joins TRBV6-6 and TRBJ1-1; D unclear. This clonotype was obtained from a man between 65 and 79 years old with lung cancer. CDR3 sequence reads: CASSYSGSTEAFF. Here the CDR3 DNA reads TGTGCCAGCAGTTACTCTGGGAGCACTGAAGCTTTCTTT.